This note documents a single TCR beta chain sequence. This CDR3 has 14 amino acids. Looked up from germline, CDR1 is LGHDT and CDR2 is YNNKEL (reference sequence). V lost 1 base and J lost 4, with 8 bases in between. In the original processing: Using reference gene primer amplification, nucleated cell counts were estimated. The table came from immunoSEQ multiplex PCR; TCRdb's copy has only in-frame clones and leaves some out. The DNA was the basis for D and trimming; V, J and clone size are from that table. The sample includes roughly 120,000 clones, roughly 83% of them seen just once. This sample was included in a study of blood T cell repertoires in COVID-19. Study details: Samples came from the United States, Italy and Spain, spanning acute and convalescent COVID-19.

Material: peripheral blood. The chain is built from TRBV3-1 (or the pseudogene TRBV3-2) and TRBJ2-4; no reliable D call. The origin of this receptor is a woman aged 55-70 years with acute or convalescent COVID-19. This chain's CDR3 is CASSQGGQKNIQYF. Here the CDR3 DNA reads TGTGCCAGCAGCCAAGGAGGTCAGAAAAACATTCAGTACTTC.